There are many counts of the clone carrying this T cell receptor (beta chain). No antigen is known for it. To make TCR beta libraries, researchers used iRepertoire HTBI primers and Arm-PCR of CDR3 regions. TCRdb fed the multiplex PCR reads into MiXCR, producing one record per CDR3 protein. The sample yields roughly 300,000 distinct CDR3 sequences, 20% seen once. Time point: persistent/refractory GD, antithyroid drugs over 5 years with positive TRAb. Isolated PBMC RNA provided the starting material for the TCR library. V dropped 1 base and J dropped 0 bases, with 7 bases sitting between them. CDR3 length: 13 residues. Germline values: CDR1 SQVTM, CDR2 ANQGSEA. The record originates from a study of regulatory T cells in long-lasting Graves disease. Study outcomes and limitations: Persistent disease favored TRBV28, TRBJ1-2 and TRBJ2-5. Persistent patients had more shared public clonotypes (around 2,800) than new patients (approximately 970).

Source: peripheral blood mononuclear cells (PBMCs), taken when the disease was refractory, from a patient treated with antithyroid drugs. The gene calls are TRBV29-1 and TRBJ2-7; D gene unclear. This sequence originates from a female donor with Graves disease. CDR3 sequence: CSVEGVNSYEQYF. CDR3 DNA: TGCAGCGTTGAAGGTGTCAACTCCTACGAGCAGTACTTC.